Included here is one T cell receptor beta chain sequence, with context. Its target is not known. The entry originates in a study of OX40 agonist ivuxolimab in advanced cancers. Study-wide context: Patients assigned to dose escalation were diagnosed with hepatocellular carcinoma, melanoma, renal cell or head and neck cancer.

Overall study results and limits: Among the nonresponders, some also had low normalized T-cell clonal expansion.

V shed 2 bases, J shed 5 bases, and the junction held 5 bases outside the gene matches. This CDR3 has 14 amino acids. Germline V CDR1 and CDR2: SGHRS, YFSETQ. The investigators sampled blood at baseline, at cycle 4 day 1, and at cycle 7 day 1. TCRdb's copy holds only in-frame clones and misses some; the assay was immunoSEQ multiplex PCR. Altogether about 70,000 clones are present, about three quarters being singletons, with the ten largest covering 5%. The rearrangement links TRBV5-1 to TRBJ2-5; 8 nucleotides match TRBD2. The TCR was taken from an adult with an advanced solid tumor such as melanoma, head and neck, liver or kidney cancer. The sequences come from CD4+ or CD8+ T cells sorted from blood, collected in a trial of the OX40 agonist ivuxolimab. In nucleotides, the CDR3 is TGCGCCAGCAGCTTATCGGGGGGGCAGGAGACCCAGTACTTC. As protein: CASSLSGGQETQYF.